These T cell receptor beta chains were read from a single sample in a study of T cells in Graves' hyperthyroidism and ophthalmopathy. TCRdb ran MiXCR on the multiplex PCR reads and lists one entry per CDR3 protein. Of over 300,000 distinct CDR3 sequences listed, roughly 15% are singletons. The material sequenced was blood. The source of these receptors is a woman aged 40 to 50 with Graves' ophthalmopathy. Both conserved end residues are part of each CDR3. Fields, in order: clone size, V gene, D gene, J gene, CDR3 protein, CDR3 DNA. D genes are given only for firm matches. A row's size may be missing; if present it is once, few, many or a size class.

-,TRBV7-9,-,TRBJ2-1,CASSLHGVNNEQFF,TGTGCCAGCAGCTTACACGGGGTAAACAATGAGCAGTTCTTC
many,TRBV7-9,-,TRBJ2-1,CASSLVSAGKPRSPREQFF,TGTGCCAGCAGCTTAGTTTCTGCGGGCAAACCCAGGTCACCTCGTGAGCAGTTCTTC
many,TRBV12-3/TRBV12-4,-,TRBJ1-2,CASSFHTEGYTF,TGTGCCAGCAGTTTCCATACAGAAGGCTACACCTTC
many,TRBV12-3/TRBV12-4,-,TRBJ1-5,CASSSGRYQPQHF,TGTGCCAGCAGTTCCGGACGGTATCAGCCCCAGCATTTT
-,TRBV20-1,TRBD2,TRBJ2-1,CSASPILAGRENEQFF,TGCAGTGCTAGCCCGATACTAGCGGGGAGGGAAAATGAGCAGTTCTTC
many,TRBV24-1,-,TRBJ2-3,CATSVPDVADTQYF,TGTGCCACCAGTGTCCCGGACGTTGCAGATACGCAGTATTTT
many,TRBV7-8,-,TRBJ1-3,CASSYEGNTIYF,TGTGCCAGCAGCTATGAGGGAAACACCATATATTTT
many,TRBV11-3,-,TRBJ2-3,CASSRGLAVTDTQYF,TGTGCCAGCAGCCGTGGCCTAGCTGTAACAGATACGCAGTATTTT
-,TRBV29-1,-,TRBJ1-2,CSVGLFGGYGYTF,TGCAGCGTTGGGCTCTTCGGTGGCTATGGCTACACCTTC
-,TRBV2,TRBD2,TRBJ2-1,CASRDILAGWGAYEQFF,TGTGCCAGCAGGGACATACTAGCGGGATGGGGGGCGTATGAGCAGTTCTTC